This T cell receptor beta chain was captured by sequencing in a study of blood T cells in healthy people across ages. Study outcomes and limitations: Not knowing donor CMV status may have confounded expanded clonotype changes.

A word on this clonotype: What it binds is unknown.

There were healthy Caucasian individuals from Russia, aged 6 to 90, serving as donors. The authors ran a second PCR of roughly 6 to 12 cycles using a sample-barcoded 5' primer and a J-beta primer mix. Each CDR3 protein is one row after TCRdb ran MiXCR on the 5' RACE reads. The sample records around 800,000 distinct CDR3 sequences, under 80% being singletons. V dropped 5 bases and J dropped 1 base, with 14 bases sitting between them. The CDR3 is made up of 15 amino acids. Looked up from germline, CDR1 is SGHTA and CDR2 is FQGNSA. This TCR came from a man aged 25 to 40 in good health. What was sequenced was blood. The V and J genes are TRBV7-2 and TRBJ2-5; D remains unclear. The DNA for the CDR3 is TGTGCCAGCAGCATCGGTCACAGACTCCAAGAGACCCAGTACTTC. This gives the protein CASSIGHRLQETQYF.